The rows below give T cell receptor beta chains drawn from one sample of a study of beta chain features in type 1 diabetes. Sequencing was performed with immunoSEQ multiplex PCR; in TCRdb, only in-frame clones are kept and a portion is missing. Among roughly 700,000 clones, roughly 13% were seen once, and the ten largest hold approximately 0.02%. Material for sequencing was naive CD4+ T cells from blood. The origin of the receptors is a young man with type 1 diabetes. CDR3s include the opening cysteine and the closing phenylalanine or tryptophan. Fields, in order: D gene, CDR3 length, clone size, J gene, V gene, CDR3 DNA, CDR3 protein. The D gene is left open where the match is weak. Size tells how often a clone was seen (once, few, many) or the class of an expanded clone, and some rows leave it out.

d_call: -
cdr3_length: 16
clone_size: few
j_call: TRBJ2-1
v_call: TRBV7-2
cdr3_nt: TGTGCCAGCAGCTTTTCGGTCTACACGGATAACAATGAGCAGTTCTTC
cdr3_aa: CASSFSVYTDNNEQFF

d_call: -
cdr3_length: 14
clone_size: few
j_call: TRBJ1-1
v_call: TRBV13
cdr3_nt: TGTGCCAGCAGCTTAGGAACTCCGAACACTGAAGCTTTCTTT
cdr3_aa: CASSLGTPNTEAFF

d_call: TRBD1
cdr3_length: 17
clone_size: -
j_call: TRBJ1-1
v_call: TRBV14
cdr3_nt: TGTGCCAGCAGCCGATATCTGGCAGGGGGAGTTTCGGCTGAAGCTTTCTTT
cdr3_aa: CASSRYLAGGVSAEAFF

d_call: -
cdr3_length: 13
clone_size: -
j_call: TRBJ2-5
v_call: TRBV6-6
cdr3_nt: TGTGCCAGCAGACGCGACCTTGGGGAGACCCAGTACTTC
cdr3_aa: CASRRDLGETQYF

d_call: TRBD2
cdr3_length: 16
clone_size: few
j_call: TRBJ2-5
v_call: TRBV28
cdr3_nt: TGTGCCAGCAGTTTAGGGCTGCTAGCGGGGATGGAGACCCAGTACTTC
cdr3_aa: CASSLGLLAGMETQYF

d_call: -
cdr3_length: 17
clone_size: few
j_call: TRBJ1-6
v_call: TRBV11-2
cdr3_nt: TGTGCCAGCAGCCCGGCGGTCCTTAGCTCCTATAATTCACCCCTCCACTTT
cdr3_aa: CASSPAVLSSYNSPLHF

d_call: -
cdr3_length: 17
clone_size: -
j_call: TRBJ2-1
v_call: TRBV7-3
cdr3_nt: TGTGCCAGCAGCTTATATGCCGGGGGAGCTTCCTACAATGAGCAGTTCTTC
cdr3_aa: CASSLYAGGASYNEQFF

d_call: -
cdr3_length: 14
clone_size: -
j_call: TRBJ2-2
v_call: TRBV27
cdr3_nt: TGTGCCAGCATGGCTAGCGTTTTCACCGGGGAGCTGTTTTTT
cdr3_aa: CASMASVFTGELFF

d_call: -
cdr3_length: 15
clone_size: -
j_call: TRBJ1-4
v_call: TRBV25-1
cdr3_nt: TGTGCCAGCAGCCTAGCCGGGAGTCCCAATGAAAAACTGTTTTTT
cdr3_aa: CASSLAGSPNEKLFF

d_call: -
cdr3_length: 14
clone_size: few
j_call: TRBJ2-5
v_call: TRBV29-1
cdr3_nt: TGCAGCCCGGACTGGGGGCTGCACCAAGAGACCCAGTACTTC
cdr3_aa: CSPDWGLHQETQYF

d_call: TRBD1
cdr3_length: 15
clone_size: few
j_call: TRBJ1-1
v_call: TRBV5-1
cdr3_nt: TGCGCCAGCAGCTTGGGACAGGGAGGGACCACTGAAGCTTTCTTT
cdr3_aa: CASSLGQGGTTEAFF

d_call: -
cdr3_length: 14
clone_size: few
j_call: TRBJ1-1
v_call: TRBV6-5
cdr3_nt: TGTGCCAGCAGTGAACGGCGACAGAACACTGAAGCTTTCTTT
cdr3_aa: CASSERRQNTEAFF

d_call: -
cdr3_length: 15
clone_size: -
j_call: TRBJ2-3
v_call: TRBV5-6
cdr3_nt: TGTGCCAGCAGCGCCAGGACGGCTAGCACAGATACGCAGTATTTT
cdr3_aa: CASSARTASTDTQYF

d_call: -
cdr3_length: 15
clone_size: few
j_call: TRBJ2-5
v_call: TRBV5-4
cdr3_nt: TGTGCCAGCAGCTTGGAGGCGACAGCAGCGGAGACCCAGTACTTC
cdr3_aa: CASSLEATAAETQYF

d_call: -
cdr3_length: 13
clone_size: -
j_call: TRBJ1-1
v_call: TRBV14
cdr3_nt: TGTGCCAGCAGCCAAGAGAGGGGTGGCGAAGCTTTCTTT
cdr3_aa: CASSQERGGEAFF

d_call: -
cdr3_length: 12
clone_size: -
j_call: TRBJ2-7
v_call: TRBV2
cdr3_nt: TGTGCCAGCAGTGGAGAGGGCTACGAGCAGTACTTC
cdr3_aa: CASSGEGYEQYF

d_call: TRBD1
cdr3_length: 13
clone_size: -
j_call: TRBJ2-7
v_call: TRBV6-5
cdr3_nt: TGTGCCAGCAGAGCAGGGGGCCCCTACGAGCAGTACTTC
cdr3_aa: CASRAGGPYEQYF

d_call: -
cdr3_length: 15
clone_size: few
j_call: TRBJ2-3
v_call: TRBV11-1
cdr3_nt: TGTGCCAGCAGCCTCCTGGAACCCGCCACAGATACGCAGTATTTT
cdr3_aa: CASSLLEPATDTQYF

d_call: -
cdr3_length: 13
clone_size: few
j_call: TRBJ1-1
v_call: TRBV29-1
cdr3_nt: TGCAGCGTTTCGGGACGGATGAACACTGAAGCTTTCTTT
cdr3_aa: CSVSGRMNTEAFF

d_call: TRBD2
cdr3_length: 17
clone_size: few
j_call: TRBJ2-1
v_call: TRBV2
cdr3_nt: TGTGCCAGCAGGGCGATTCTAGCGGGGAGCTCCTACAATGAGCAGTTCTTC
cdr3_aa: CASRAILAGSSYNEQFF

d_call: TRBD2
cdr3_length: 15
clone_size: -
j_call: TRBJ2-3
v_call: TRBV15
cdr3_nt: TGTGCCACCAGCAGTGCAAGCGGGGGGATAGATACGCAGTATTTT
cdr3_aa: CATSSASGGIDTQYF

d_call: -
cdr3_length: 13
clone_size: few
j_call: TRBJ1-2
v_call: TRBV6-5
cdr3_nt: TGTGCCAGCAACCAGGGCAGGGCTTCTGGCTACACCTTC
cdr3_aa: CASNQGRASGYTF

d_call: -
cdr3_length: 15
clone_size: -
j_call: TRBJ1-4
v_call: TRBV15
cdr3_nt: TGTGCCACCAGCAGAGAAGCGGGCGGGGATGAAAAACTGTTTTTT
cdr3_aa: CATSREAGGDEKLFF

d_call: -
cdr3_length: 15
clone_size: -
j_call: TRBJ1-6
v_call: TRBV7-2
cdr3_nt: TGTGCCACCGAAGTAGGGAGCTCCTATAATTCACCCCTCCACTTT
cdr3_aa: CATEVGSSYNSPLHF

d_call: -
cdr3_length: 11
clone_size: -
j_call: TRBJ2-1
v_call: TRBV30
cdr3_nt: TGTGCCTGGTCCGTCTACAATGAGCAGTTCTTC
cdr3_aa: CAWSVYNEQFF

d_call: -
cdr3_length: 10
clone_size: -
j_call: TRBJ2-3
v_call: TRBV20-1
cdr3_nt: TGCAGTAGCCGGGAGGATACGCAGTATTTT
cdr3_aa: CSSREDTQYF

d_call: -
cdr3_length: 13
clone_size: few
j_call: TRBJ1-1
v_call: TRBV30
cdr3_nt: TGTGCCTGGAGCCTGAACATGAACACTGAAGCTTTCTTT
cdr3_aa: CAWSLNMNTEAFF

d_call: -
cdr3_length: 14
clone_size: few
j_call: TRBJ2-7
v_call: TRBV30
cdr3_nt: TGTGCCTGGAGTCCCCCGGGAAGTTCCTACGAGCAGTACTTC
cdr3_aa: CAWSPPGSSYEQYF

d_call: -
cdr3_length: 12
clone_size: -
j_call: TRBJ2-2
v_call: TRBV7-9
cdr3_nt: TGTGCCAGCAGATCGCACACCGGGGAGCTGTTTTTT
cdr3_aa: CASRSHTGELFF

d_call: TRBD1
cdr3_length: 13
clone_size: -
j_call: TRBJ2-3
v_call: TRBV5-1
cdr3_nt: TGCGCCAGCAGTACAGGGGGTTCCGGTACGCAGTATTTT
cdr3_aa: CASSTGGSGTQYF

d_call: TRBD1
cdr3_length: 11
clone_size: -
j_call: TRBJ1-1
v_call: TRBV29-1
cdr3_nt: TGCAGCGTTCAAACAGGGGGAGAAGCTTTCTTT
cdr3_aa: CSVQTGGEAFF

d_call: -
cdr3_length: 15
clone_size: few
j_call: TRBJ1-1
v_call: TRBV11-1
cdr3_nt: TGTGCCAGCAGCTCTACTGGTGGGCACGGGACTGAAGCTTTCTTT
cdr3_aa: CASSSTGGHGTEAFF

d_call: -
cdr3_length: 14
clone_size: few
j_call: TRBJ2-3
v_call: TRBV29-1
cdr3_nt: TGCAGCGCCGATAGGACAGCTAGCACAGATACGCAGTATTTT
cdr3_aa: CSADRTASTDTQYF

d_call: -
cdr3_length: 12
clone_size: once
j_call: TRBJ2-1
v_call: TRBV18
cdr3_nt: TGTGCCAGCTCACCACCCGCGGACCTTCAGTTCTTC
cdr3_aa: CASSPPADLQFF

d_call: -
cdr3_length: 15
clone_size: few
j_call: TRBJ2-1
v_call: TRBV19
cdr3_nt: TGTGCCAGTAGTACGGCGAGGGGCTCCTACAATGAGCAGTTCTTC
cdr3_aa: CASSTARGSYNEQFF

d_call: -
cdr3_length: 16
clone_size: few
j_call: TRBJ2-7
v_call: TRBV19
cdr3_nt: TGTGCCAGTAGTCCCAATGGGGCAAGGAGGTACTACGAGCAGTACTTC
cdr3_aa: CASSPNGARRYYEQYF

d_call: TRBD1
cdr3_length: 15
clone_size: few
j_call: TRBJ2-7
v_call: TRBV6-5
cdr3_nt: TGTGCCAGCAGTTACTCAGGGGGCAACTCCTACGAGCAGTACTTC
cdr3_aa: CASSYSGGNSYEQYF

d_call: -
cdr3_length: 14
clone_size: -
j_call: TRBJ1-1
v_call: TRBV30
cdr3_nt: TGTGCCTGGAGTTTGCGGGACATGAACACTGAAGCTTTCTTT
cdr3_aa: CAWSLRDMNTEAFF

d_call: -
cdr3_length: 11
clone_size: few
j_call: TRBJ2-5
v_call: TRBV14
cdr3_nt: TGTGCCAGCAGCCAAGCAGAGACCCAGTACTTC
cdr3_aa: CASSQAETQYF

d_call: -
cdr3_length: 14
clone_size: few
j_call: TRBJ2-3
v_call: TRBV11-2
cdr3_nt: TGTGCCAGCCTTCGGGGGGCACCCACAGATACGCAGTATTTT
cdr3_aa: CASLRGAPTDTQYF

d_call: -
cdr3_length: 14
clone_size: few
j_call: TRBJ1-2
v_call: TRBV7-9
cdr3_nt: TGTGCCAGCAGCTTAGTGGGCAGTGCCTATGGCTACACCTTC
cdr3_aa: CASSLVGSAYGYTF

d_call: -
cdr3_length: 14
clone_size: few
j_call: TRBJ1-1
v_call: TRBV25-1
cdr3_nt: TGTGCCAGCAGAGAATCCGACTGGGACACTGAAGCTTTCTTT
cdr3_aa: CASRESDWDTEAFF

d_call: -
cdr3_length: 13
clone_size: -
j_call: TRBJ1-2
v_call: TRBV19
cdr3_nt: TGTGCCAGTAGTATTGAGGGGAACTATGGCTACACCTTC
cdr3_aa: CASSIEGNYGYTF

d_call: -
cdr3_length: 14
clone_size: few
j_call: TRBJ1-6
v_call: TRBV9
cdr3_nt: TGTGCCAGCAGCGTATTGGCAGAGAATTCACCCCTCCACTTT
cdr3_aa: CASSVLAENSPLHF

d_call: -
cdr3_length: 12
clone_size: -
j_call: TRBJ2-7
v_call: TRBV30
cdr3_nt: TGTGCCTGGAGTGTAACCTACTACGAGCAGTACTTC
cdr3_aa: CAWSVTYYEQYF

d_call: TRBD1
cdr3_length: 20
clone_size: -
j_call: TRBJ1-5
v_call: TRBV6-1
cdr3_nt: TGTGCCAGCAGTGACGACGTTGGACAGGCCGACCCGACTAACAATCAGCCCCAGCATTTT
cdr3_aa: CASSDDVGQADPTNNQPQHF

d_call: TRBD1
cdr3_length: 15
clone_size: -
j_call: TRBJ1-3
v_call: TRBV28
cdr3_nt: TGTGCCAGCAGCCGTGGGACAGAGACTGGAAACACCATATATTTT
cdr3_aa: CASSRGTETGNTIYF

d_call: -
cdr3_length: 16
clone_size: -
j_call: TRBJ1-1
v_call: TRBV7-2
cdr3_nt: TGTGCCAGCAGCCCTCCGAATAGACGGGGGAACACTGAAGCTTTCTTT
cdr3_aa: CASSPPNRRGNTEAFF

d_call: TRBD2
cdr3_length: 16
clone_size: -
j_call: TRBJ2-3
v_call: TRBV12-5
cdr3_nt: TGTGCTAGTGGGCAGGGGACTAGCGGGAACACAGATACGCAGTATTTT
cdr3_aa: CASGQGTSGNTDTQYF

d_call: -
cdr3_length: 14
clone_size: few
j_call: TRBJ2-3
v_call: TRBV7-9
cdr3_nt: TGTGCCAGCAGCTCCTCATGGCTCAGTGATACGCAGTATTTT
cdr3_aa: CASSSSWLSDTQYF

d_call: -
cdr3_length: 13
clone_size: few
j_call: TRBJ1-2
v_call: TRBV10-3
cdr3_nt: TGTGCCATCAGTGACGGAAGGGACTATGGCTACACCTTC
cdr3_aa: CAISDGRDYGYTF

d_call: -
cdr3_length: 17
clone_size: few
j_call: TRBJ2-7
v_call: TRBV4-1
cdr3_nt: TGCGCCAGCAGCCAAGAGCCTTACAGCTTCCCCATCTACGAGCAGTACTTC
cdr3_aa: CASSQEPYSFPIYEQYF

d_call: -
cdr3_length: 15
clone_size: -
j_call: TRBJ2-2
v_call: TRBV6-5
cdr3_nt: TGTGCCAGCAGTTACTCATTCCAGGGGACCGGGGAGCTGTTTTTT
cdr3_aa: CASSYSFQGTGELFF

d_call: -
cdr3_length: 12
clone_size: -
j_call: TRBJ2-5
v_call: TRBV5-6
cdr3_nt: TGTGCCAGCAGCCGCACGGCCGAGACCCAGTACTTC
cdr3_aa: CASSRTAETQYF

d_call: -
cdr3_length: 13
clone_size: -
j_call: TRBJ2-7
v_call: TRBV28
cdr3_nt: TGTGCCAGCACGGATCTTTCTTCCTACGAGCAGTACTTC
cdr3_aa: CASTDLSSYEQYF